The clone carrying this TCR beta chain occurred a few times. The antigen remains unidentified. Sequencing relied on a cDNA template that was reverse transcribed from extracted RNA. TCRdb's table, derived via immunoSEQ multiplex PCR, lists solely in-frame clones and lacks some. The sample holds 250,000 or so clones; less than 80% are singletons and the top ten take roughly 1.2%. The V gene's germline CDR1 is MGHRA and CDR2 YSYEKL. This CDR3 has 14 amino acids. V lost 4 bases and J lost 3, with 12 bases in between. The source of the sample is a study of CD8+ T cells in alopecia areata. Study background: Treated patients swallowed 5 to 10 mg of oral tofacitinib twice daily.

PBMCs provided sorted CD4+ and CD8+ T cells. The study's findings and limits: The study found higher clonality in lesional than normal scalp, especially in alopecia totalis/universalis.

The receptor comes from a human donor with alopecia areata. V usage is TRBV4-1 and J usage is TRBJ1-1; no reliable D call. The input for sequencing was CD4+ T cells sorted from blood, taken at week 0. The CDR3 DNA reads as TGCGCCAGCAGCCCTCCAAGACGGGACACTGAAGCTTTCTTT. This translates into CASSPPRRDTEAFF.